This TCR beta chain is from a study of beta chain features in type 1 diabetes. General study results and limits: The study found moderately but significantly shorter TCRB CDR3s in all four CD4+ subsets of Type 1 diabetes patients.

CDR1 is SGHRS and CDR2 is YFSETQ in the germline V gene. The V gene lost 0 bases and the J gene lost 10 bases, with 11 bases spanning the gap. The CDR3 spans 14 residues. Only a few counts were recorded for this clone. Its antigen is currently unknown. All of the isolated RNA was reverse transcribed, so expressed TCRB transcripts were sequenced. Assay used: immunoSEQ multiplex PCR; TCRdb lists only in-frame clones, some missing. The sample records 140,000 to 150,000 clones, 40% to 60% being singletons. The sequenced material came from Tregs from blood. This receptor was taken from a man between 18 and 35 years old in good health. The J gene is TRBJ1-6, the V gene TRBV5-1; tentative D call: TRBD1 (5 bases). CDR3 loop: CASSLGVQGSPLHF. Written as DNA, the CDR3 is TGCGCCAGCAGCTTGGGGGTTCAGGGCTCACCCCTCCACTTT.